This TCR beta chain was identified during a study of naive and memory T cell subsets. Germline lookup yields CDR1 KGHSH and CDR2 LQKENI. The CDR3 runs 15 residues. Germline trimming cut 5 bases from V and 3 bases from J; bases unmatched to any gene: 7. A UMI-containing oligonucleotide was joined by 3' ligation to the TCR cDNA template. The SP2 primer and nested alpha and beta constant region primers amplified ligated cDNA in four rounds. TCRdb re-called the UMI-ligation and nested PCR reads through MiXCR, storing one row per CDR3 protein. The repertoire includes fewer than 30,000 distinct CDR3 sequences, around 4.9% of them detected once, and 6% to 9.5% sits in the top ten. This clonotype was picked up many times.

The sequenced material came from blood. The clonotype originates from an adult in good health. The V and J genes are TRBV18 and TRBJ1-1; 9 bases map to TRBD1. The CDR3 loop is CASSSTTGGDTEAFF. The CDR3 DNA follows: TGTGCCAGCTCATCTACGACAGGGGGTGACACTGAAGCTTTCTTT.